Sequencing of this TCR beta chain was carried out in a study of blood T cell repertoires in COVID-19. Study overall: PBMCs, B-cell-depleted T cells, or T cells were the source of the cDNA or gDNA that made up the material.

The V end lost 8 bases, the J end lost 4 bases, and 15 bases lay between the germline ends. This CDR3 contains 15 residues. CDR1 SGHTA and CDR2 FQGNSA come from the germline V gene. Method: immunoSEQ multiplex PCR; TCRdb's copy keeps in-frame clones and lacks some. Seen here are almost 250,000 clones, approximately 90% observed once, and the top ten hold approximately 3.7%. Before being deemed recovered, Cohort 3 donors had two negative PCRs, clearance, or symptom resolution. This TCR was sampled from a woman aged 30 to 39 who had recovered from COVID-19. This sequence joins TRBV7-2 and TRBJ1-6; no clear D gene. The sequenced material came from PBMCs or T cells enriched from blood (not recorded which). The CDR3, as DNA: TGTGCCAGCCAGAGGGTCCGACAATATAATTCACCCCTCCACTTT. Encoded protein: CASQRVRQYNSPLHF.